This paragraph reports one TCR beta chain. Its antigen is currently not known. No much larger clone exists at a distance of one base, and base qualities are not known. Collaborating institutions collected whole blood in K2EDTA tubes following their own protocols. Collaborator samples were shipped for TCRbeta analysis as frozen whole blood, isolated PBMCs, or DNA extracted from either sample type. This sample was taken from a study of blood T cell repertoires in COVID-19 (dated by TCRdb to the early 2020s). Regarding the research as a whole: The collaborator samples originated in the United States, Italy and Spain and spanned the acute and convalescent phases of COVID-19. The samples were drawn from the first 160 participants of the ongoing ImmuneRACE study and from about 1,200 subjects provided by 6 global collaborators. Deeply sampled blood TCRbeta repertoires from subjects exposed to, actively infected with, or recovered from COVID-19 were included in the dataset. A de-identified subject ID, COVID-19 status, age in years and sex were almost always included in the sample metadata. HLA class I and class II types, where available, came from metadata supplied by the sample provider rather than from assay-based typing. The prospective study material was composed of cDNA or gDNA derived from T cells, B-cell-depleted T cells, or PBMCs. A freely available public database, intended as a resource for researchers studying the immune response to SARS-CoV-2, is where the repertoires were released.

The immunoSEQ Assay, a bias-controlled multiplex PCR, was used to amplify TCRbeta CDR3 regions from genomic DNA. The authors' analysis ran thus. The number of nucleated cells in each sample was estimated from the amplification of reference gene primers within the assay. To quantify the absolute abundance of each unique TCRbeta CDR3 rearrangement, sequence reads were collapsed and filtered. For each sample, productive Simpson clonality was calculated as the square root of Simpson's diversity index across productive rearrangements. Here the immuneACCESS table is served through TCRdb, limited to in-frame sequences with V and J called. Missing clones are a known gap in these copies; in checked studies unresolved V genes cover under half, and the rest lacks a known reason. That table furnishes V, J and clone size, whereas the DNA furnished D and trimming. The sample data list about 160,000 clones, and over 60% of these were observed just once. Roughly 8.3% of the sample rests with the top ten.

General findings and caveats noted by the study authors: The quantity of clinical and demographic metadata differed by source and by participant and was supplied without curation.

The origin of this receptor is a man between 60 and 75 years old with acute or convalescent COVID-19. Sequencing was done on a sample of peripheral blood.

The nucleotide sequence is TGTGCCTGGAGCGGAGGGGCAGCGGGGACAGGGTCCTACGAGCAGTACTTC. This yields the protein CAWSGGAAGTGSYEQYF. The chain uses TRBV30 and TRBJ2-7; TRBD1 agrees with 9 junctional bases. Inclusive of the bounding cysteine and phenylalanine, the CDR3 is 17 residues long. The only DNA kept is the CDR3, 51 bases in frame from the first base. The germline V gene (reference sequence) gives CDR1 as GTSNPN and CDR2 as SVGIG. V loses 3 bases at its end and J loses 1 base; junction bases beyond the gene matches: 13.